The 30 T cell receptor beta chains in this list originate from one sample, sequenced in a study of blood T cell repertoires in COVID-19. Libraries were prepared by immunoSEQ multiplex PCR; TCRdb keeps only in-frame clonotypes and omits some of them. The repertoire holds about 180,000 clones, with approximately 88% as singletons. Source material: peripheral blood. These receptors were taken from a woman aged 30 to 39 with acute or convalescent COVID-19.

The chain links TRBV3-1 (or the pseudogene TRBV3-2) to TRBJ2-1; no clear D gene. The V gene's germline CDR1 is LGHDT and CDR2 YNNKEL (reference sequence). The V end lost 2 bases, the J end lost 0 bases, and 8 bases lay between the germline ends. This CDR3 has 15 amino acids. CDR3 loop: CASSQQASSYNEQFF. CDR3 bases: TGTGCCAGCAGCCAACAAGCGTCCTCCTACAATGAGCAGTTCTTC.

V usage is TRBV7-9 and J usage is TRBJ1-5; no reliable D call. V shed 1 base and J shed 9 bases, with 10 bases lying between them. The length of the CDR3 is 13 residues. From germline, CDR1 is SEHNR and CDR2 FQNEAQ (reference sequence). The CDR3 sequence is CASSLGEITPQHF. The CDR3 DNA reads TGTGCCAGCAGCTTAGGAGAAATCACGCCCCAGCATTTT.

The chain links TRBV18 to TRBJ1-2; D is possibly TRBD1 (6 bases). Germline assignment: CDR1 KGHSH and CDR2 LQKENI. Trimming shortened V by 3 bases and J by 3 bases, and 8 bases separated the two germline ends. This CDR3 contains 13 residues. The CDR3 DNA reads TGTGCCAGCTCACCGTCAGGGGACTATGGCTACACCTTC. This sequence encodes CASSPSGDYGYTF.

The chain combines TRBV5-1 with TRBJ1-1, with unresolved D. V was pared by 0 bases and J by 0 bases, with 9 bases between. This CDR3 has 15 residues. Germline V lookup: CDR1 SGHRS, CDR2 YFSETQ. CDR3 amino acids: CASSLAGSMNTEAFF. DNA of the CDR3: TGCGCCAGCAGCTTGGCAGGCAGCATGAACACTGAAGCTTTCTTT.

The chain uses TRBV27 and TRBJ2-2, with TRBD1 identical over 7 bases. CDR3 length equals 17 residues. With 10 bases clipped from V and 1 base from J, the junction kept 15 bases outside the gene matches. The germline V gene encodes CDR1 MNHEY and CDR2 SMNVEV (reference sequence). The CDR3 DNA reads TGTGCCACCTGTTGCCCTGGGGGACAGTTGAACACCGGGGAGCTGTTTTTT. This sequence encodes CATCCPGGQLNTGELFF.

There are a few counts of this clone. The chain has TRBV7-2 and TRBJ1-2, with unresolved D. CDR1 is SGHTA and CDR2 is FQGNSA in the germline V gene. V lost 1 base to trimming and J lost 5 bases, with 8 bases between them. The CDR3 is 13 amino acids. CDR3 sequence (DNA): TGTGCCAGCAGCTTAGGCCACATATATGGCTACACCTTC. Translating gives CASSLGHIYGYTF.

The chain has TRBV27 and TRBJ1-6; maybe TRBD1 (6 bases). This CDR3 contains 14 residues. With 8 bases removed from V and 8 bases from J, the gap between germline ends came to 16 bases. Germline loops: CDR1 MNHEY, CDR2 SMNVEV (reference sequence). DNA for the CDR3: TGTGCCAGCCGATTGTGGGGGGGCGATTCACCCCTCCACTTT. This gives the protein CASRLWGGDSPLHF.

This chain uses TRBV5-1 with TRBJ1-5; unclear D gene. This CDR3 is built from 15 residues. The germline V and J ends were trimmed by 4 bases and 0 bases, with 11 bases remaining between them. Germline V gene sequence: CDR1 SGHRS, CDR2 YFSETQ. CDR3 amino acids: CASSPDGDSNQPQHF. The CDR3, as DNA: TGCGCCAGCAGCCCCGACGGAGATAGCAATCAGCCCCAGCATTTT.

The CDR3 reads CASSHQRDTFTDTQYF. DNA for the CDR3: TGTGCCAGCAGCCACCAGCGGGACACATTCACAGATACGCAGTATTTT. The chain employs TRBV11-1 and TRBJ2-3; D possibly corresponds to TRBD2 (7 bases). Trimming left V 5 bases short and J 2 bases short, with 17 bases between. The CDR3 runs to 16 residues. CDR1 is SGHAT, CDR2 FQDESV, per germline (reference sequence).

The chain uses TRBV5-4 and TRBJ2-3; maybe TRBD2 (5 bases). The V end lost 1 base, the J end lost 3 bases, and 18 bases lay between the germline ends. This CDR3 contains 17 residues. Per the germline V gene, CDR1 is SGHNT and CDR2 is YYREEE (reference sequence). The CDR3 is CASSLKYTDLPTDTQYF. The CDR3 DNA reads TGTGCCAGCAGCTTGAAGTACACGGACTTACCTACAGATACGCAGTATTTT.

The gene calls are TRBV24-1 and TRBJ2-1, with TRBD1 matching over 9 bases. Germline CDR1 reads KGHDR; CDR2 reads SFDVKD. This CDR3 comprises 17 residues. Losses at the gene ends were 4 bases for V and 5 bases for J; bases not matched to a gene: 11. The CDR3 sequence: CATSDPAGTGFNNEQFF. The CDR3 DNA reads as TGTGCCACCAGTGACCCTGCCGGGACAGGGTTCAACAATGAGCAGTTCTTC.

The chain combines TRBV6-2 or TRBV6-3 with TRBJ1-5; D might be TRBD1 (6 bases). The CDR3 sequence is 15 residues long. The V end lost 7 bases, the J end lost 5 bases, and 18 bases lay between the germline ends. Germline values: CDR1 MNHEY, CDR2 SVGEGT. As DNA, the CDR3 is TGTGCCAGCACCCCCCAGGGGCAGGTATATCAGCCCCAGCATTTT. As protein: CASTPQGQVYQPQHF.

This clone was detected only once. Compared with germline, one end of the junction differs, possibly owing to a read error. This rearrangement joins TRBV9 to TRBJ1-1, with TRBD1 as a possible D gene (6 bases). The CDR3 consists of 14 residues. CDR1 and CDR2 (germline): SGDLS, YYNGEE. This chain's CDR3 is CASSVGVGGRLQLF. The DNA of the CDR3 is TGTGCCAGCAGCGTAGGGGTAGGGGGACGCCTTCAACTCTTT.

The V call is TRBV6-5, the J call TRBJ2-3; 8 nucleotides agree with TRBD2. This CDR3 has 14 amino acids. Per germline, CDR1 MNHEY and CDR2 SVGAGI. V lost 8 bases, J lost 3 bases, and 7 bases stayed unmatched. CDR3 nucleotides: TGTGCCAGCGGGATAGCGGGGAAAACAGATACGCAGTATTTT. Encoded protein: CASGIAGKTDTQYF.

This clone was counted a single time. The chain employs TRBV2 and TRBJ1-4; perhaps TRBD1 as D (5 bases). The CDR3 runs 16 residues. Deletions cut 4 bases from V and 1 base from J, with 13 bases between. The germline V gene has CDR1 SNHLY and CDR2 FYNNEI. The CDR3 spells CASSGLRGRTNEKLFF. CDR3 bases: TGTGCCAGCAGTGGCCTAAGGGGTAGAACTAATGAAAAACTGTTTTTT.

A single count supports this clone. The chain combines TRBV11-3 with TRBJ2-3; perhaps TRBD2 as D (6 bases). Germline V gene data show CDR1 as SGHNT and CDR2 as YENEEA. V dropped 8 bases and J dropped 4 bases, with 16 bases sitting between them. The CDR3 totals 14 residues. The CDR3 sequence is CASQETRFSDTQYF. CDR3 nucleotide sequence: TGTGCCAGCCAGGAGACTAGGTTCTCAGATACGCAGTATTTT.

The chain combines TRBV28 with TRBJ2-5, with D tentatively TRBD2 (6 bases). The germline V gene encodes CDR1 MDHEN and CDR2 SYDVKM. V was clipped by 8 bases and J by 2 bases, with 15 bases between them. The CDR3 runs to 14 residues. CDR3 in DNA: TGTGCCAGCTATGGAAGCGGGCGGCAAGAGACCCAGTACTTC. Protein: CASYGSGRQETQYF.

The chain combines TRBV5-1 with TRBJ1-2; TRBD1 matches at 10 bases. Unmatched junction bases numbered 10, after V lost 4 bases and J lost 7 bases. Germline loops: CDR1 SGHRS, CDR2 YFSETQ. CDR3 length: 15 residues. CDR3 protein: CASSPGQGTGGGYTF. The CDR3 bases are TGCGCCAGCAGCCCGGGACAGGGGACTGGAGGTGGCTACACCTTC.

The chain combines TRBV4-2 with TRBJ1-1; D might be TRBD1 (5 bases). V gave up 0 bases and J gave up 8 bases, with 10 bases separating them. Germline V CDR1 and CDR2: LGHNA, YNFKEQ. The CDR3 consists of 13 residues. CDR3 sequence reads: CASSQDHAGEAFF. The CDR3 DNA reads as TGTGCCAGCAGCCAAGATCATGCAGGGGAAGCTTTCTTT.

The V gene is TRBV7-9, the J gene TRBJ2-1, with 10 bases that match TRBD2. The CDR3 spans 15 residues. CDR1 SEHNR and CDR2 FQNEAQ come from the germline V gene (reference sequence). J lost 5 bases, V lost 3 bases, and 4 bases had no gene match. The CDR3, as DNA: TGTGCCAGCAGCTTGGTAGCGGGAGGACACAATGAGCAGTTCTTC. Amino acids: CASSLVAGGHNEQFF.

On this clone itself: This sample includes further DNA sequences coding for the same CDR3. The chain is built from TRBV28 and TRBJ1-2, with D unclear. This CDR3 has 11 residues. Germline V gene sequence: CDR1 MDHEN, CDR2 SYDVKM. With 3 bases removed from V and 8 bases from J, the gap between germline ends came to 7 bases. The chain's CDR3 is CASSLGRGYTF. CDR3 bases: TGTGCCAGCAGTTTGGGGAGAGGCTACACCTTC.

This clone was recorded once. V usage is TRBV4-1 and J usage is TRBJ2-7, with 11 bases aligning to TRBD1. The CDR3 extends over 16 amino acids. V gave up 2 bases and J gave up 7 bases; unmatched junction bases: 10. From germline, CDR1 is MGHRA and CDR2 YSYEKL. The chain's CDR3 is CASSQSPGQGVWEQYF. CDR3 nucleotides: TGCGCCAGCAGCCAATCCCCGGGACAGGGGGTATGGGAGCAGTACTTC.

This rearrangement joins TRBV28 to TRBJ2-1; possible D gene TRBD2, 6 bases. From germline, CDR1 is MDHEN and CDR2 SYDVKM. This CDR3 has 14 residues. V was pared by 7 bases and J by 3 bases, with 13 bases between. DNA of the CDR3: TGTGCCAGCACGACTGGAGGGAACTACAATGAGCAGTTCTTC. Protein: CASTTGGNYNEQFF.

V and J are TRBV25-1 and TRBJ1-2, with D unresolved. Germline V gene data show CDR1 as MGHDK and CDR2 as SYGVNS. The V end was cut by 4 bases, the J end by 8 bases, with 8 bases between. This CDR3 has 11 residues. The CDR3 bases are TGTGCCAGCAGTGTAGCGGGGGGCTACACCTTC. It specifies CASSVAGGYTF.

The chain recombines TRBV5-8 with TRBJ1-3, with a possible D match to TRBD1 (6 bases). Trimming left V 4 bases short and J 8 bases short, with 13 bases between. Germline V gives CDR1 SGHTS, CDR2 YDEGEE. The CDR3 sequence is 13 residues long. This CDR3 reads CASSPGGSDTIYF. The DNA for the CDR3 is TGTGCCAGCAGCCCGGGGGGCTCTGACACCATATATTTT.

This rearrangement joins TRBV28 to TRBJ1-2; 9 bases fit TRBD1. This CDR3 is 15 amino acids long. Germline CDR1 reads MDHEN; CDR2 reads SYDVKM. V lost 5 bases and J lost 4; bases outside the gene matches: 8. CDR3 in DNA: TGTGCCAGCAGTCCCGCCGGGACAGGGTTCTATGGCTACACCTTC. This translates into CASSPAGTGFYGYTF.

This clone was counted between two and nine times. The J gene is TRBJ2-5, the V gene TRBV28; 14 bases are a match to TRBD2. The CDR3 is made up of 15 amino acids. The J segment lost 5 bases and the V segment lost 6 bases, leaving 5 bases of the junction unmatched. Germline V gene data show CDR1 as MDHEN and CDR2 as SYDVKM. CDR3 in DNA: TGTGCCAGCAGGTCGGGACTAGCGGGAGTTGAGACCCAGTACTTC. It translates to CASRSGLAGVETQYF.

The rearrangement uses TRBV5-1 and TRBJ2-1; D gene ambiguous. The CDR3 length is 13 residues. V dropped 0 bases and J dropped 10 bases, with 11 bases sitting between them. The V gene's germline CDR1 is SGHRS and CDR2 YFSETQ. The CDR3, as DNA: TGCGCCAGCAGCTTGGCCGTCAGAGGCGAGCAGTTCTTC. It codes for CASSLAVRGEQFF.

The chain uses TRBV11-2 and TRBJ2-1, with 8 positions matching TRBD2. Germline loops: CDR1 SGHAT, CDR2 FQNNGV. This CDR3 has 16 residues. V dropped 2 bases and J dropped 9; count of bases not matched to a gene: 12. CDR3 protein: CASSLSAVAGYGEQFF. The CDR3 DNA reads as TGTGCCAGCAGCTTATCCGCAGTAGCGGGATACGGTGAGCAGTTCTTC.

Worth noting for this clone: The CDR3 carries no conserved terminal phenylalanine or tryptophan, so it likely arises from a read error. The DNA is omitted, as the CDR3 cannot be located on it reliably, and the CDR3 follows TCRdb's listing. The genes are TRBV15 and TRBJ1-2; whether TRBD1, the table's D call, matches the DNA was not checked. The CDR3 length equals 12 residues, ends included. Germline CDR1 and CDR2: LNHNV and YYDKDF (reference sequence). CDR3 protein: CATSRDTGTPLV.